This TCR beta chain came from a study of beta chain features in type 1 diabetes. About this clone: The antigen remains undetermined.

Each sorted fraction was over 95% pure. The V and J ends lost 0 bases and 1 base, in that order; junction bases with no gene match: 5. CDR3 length: 16 amino acids. Germline assignment: CDR1 KGHSH and CDR2 LQKENI. The study reverse transcribed the entire isolated RNA, so it sequenced expressed TCRB transcripts. The method was immunoSEQ multiplex PCR; TCRdb's version includes in-frame clones alone and lacks a portion of them. The table has about 360,000 clones, 10% to 15% seen once; the top ten hold approximately 0.011%. Study-level findings and limits: Possibly, sequencing cDNA over-represented cells that had high TCR expression levels. Any PCR bias toward short templates would affect both groups alike. Type 1 diabetes patients had TCRB CDR3s that were shorter (moderately but significantly so) in all four CD4+ subsets.

The V gene is TRBV18, the J gene TRBJ2-7; the match to TRBD2 covers 8 bases. Material: naive CD4+ T cells from blood. This TCR derives from a woman younger than 35 with type 1 diabetes. CDR3 loop: CASSPPAGRGSYEQYF. Here the CDR3 DNA reads TGTGCCAGCTCACCACCGGCCGGGAGGGGGTCCTACGAGCAGTACTTC.